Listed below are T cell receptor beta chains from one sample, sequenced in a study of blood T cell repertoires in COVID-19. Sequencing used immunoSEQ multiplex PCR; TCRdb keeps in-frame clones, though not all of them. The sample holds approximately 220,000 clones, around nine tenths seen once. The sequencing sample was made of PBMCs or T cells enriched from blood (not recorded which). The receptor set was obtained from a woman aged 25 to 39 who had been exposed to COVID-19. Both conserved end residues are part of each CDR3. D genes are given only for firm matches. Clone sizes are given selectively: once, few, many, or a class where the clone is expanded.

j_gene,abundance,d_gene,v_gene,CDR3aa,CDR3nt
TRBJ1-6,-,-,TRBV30,CAWSVLANSPLHF,TGTGCCTGGAGTGTCTTAGCTAATTCACCCCTCCACTTT
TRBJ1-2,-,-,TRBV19,CASSIPAGGYGYTF,TGTGCCAGTAGTATCCCCGCGGGCGGCTATGGCTACACCTTC
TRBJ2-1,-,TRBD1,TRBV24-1,CATSDPGTGYNEQFF,TGTGCCACCAGTGACCCCGGGACAGGATACAATGAGCAGTTCTTC
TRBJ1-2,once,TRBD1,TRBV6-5,CASSSTGLNYGYTF,TGTGCCAGCAGTTCGACAGGGTTAAACTATGGCTACACCTTC
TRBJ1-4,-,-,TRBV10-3,CAIMETAGEKLFF,TGTGCCATCATGGAGACGGCCGGGGAAAAACTGTTTTTT
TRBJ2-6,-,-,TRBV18,CASWPSSGANVLTF,TGTGCCTCTTGGCCTAGCTCTGGGGCCAACGTCCTGACTTTC
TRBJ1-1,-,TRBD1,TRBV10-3,CAITPGQGVTEAFF,TGTGCCATCACCCCCGGACAGGGGGTAACTGAAGCTTTCTTT
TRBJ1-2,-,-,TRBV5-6,CASSFEDVREIYGYTF,TGTGCCAGCAGCTTTGAGGATGTCAGAGAGATTTATGGCTACACCTTC
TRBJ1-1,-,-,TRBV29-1,CSVPWGRGGAEAFF,TGCAGCGTCCCGTGGGGACGGGGAGGTGCTGAAGCTTTCTTT
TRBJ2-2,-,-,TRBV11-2,CASSLDYNTGELFF,TGTGCCAGCAGCTTAGACTACAACACCGGGGAGCTGTTTTTT
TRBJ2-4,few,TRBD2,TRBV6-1,CASSEGLAGAYSIAKNIQYF,TGTGCCAGCAGTGAAGGGCTAGCGGGGGCCTATTCTATAGCCAAAAACATTCAGTACTTC
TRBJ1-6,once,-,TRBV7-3,CASSTGGNSPLHF,TGTGCCAGCAGCACCGGGGGGAATTCACCCCTCCACTTT
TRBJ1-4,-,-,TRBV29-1,CSATQGTTNEKLFF,TGCAGCGCTACACAGGGTACGACTAATGAAAAACTGTTTTTT
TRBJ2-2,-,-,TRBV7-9,CASSKTQGSGELFF,TGTGCCAGCAGCAAGACACAGGGATCCGGGGAGCTGTTTTTT
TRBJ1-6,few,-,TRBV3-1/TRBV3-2,CASSALGGVDSPLHF,TGTGCCAGCAGCGCCCTTGGAGGGGTAGATTCACCCCTCCACTTT
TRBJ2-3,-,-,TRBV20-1,CSASSPGADTQYF,TGCAGTGCTAGTTCTCCAGGGGCAGATACGCAGTATTTT
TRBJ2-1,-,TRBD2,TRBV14,CASSLAGGPYNEQFF,TGTGCCAGCAGCCTAGCGGGGGGGCCCTACAATGAGCAGTTCTTC
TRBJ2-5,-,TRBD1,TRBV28,CASRSTGGVETQYF,TGTGCCAGCAGATCAACAGGGGGCGTGGAGACCCAGTACTTC
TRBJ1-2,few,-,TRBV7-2,CASSSSYLGGAYGYTF,TGTGCCAGCAGCTCCTCCTATTTGGGGGGGGCCTATGGCTACACCTTC
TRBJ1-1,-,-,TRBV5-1,CASSLSQGSTEAFF,TGCGCCAGCAGCTTGAGTCAGGGTAGCACTGAAGCTTTCTTT
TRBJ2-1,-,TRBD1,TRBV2,CASSEALADRGFRSSYNEQFF,TGTGCCAGCAGTGAAGCCCTTGCGGACAGGGGTTTCCGAAGCTCCTACAATGAGCAGTTCTTC
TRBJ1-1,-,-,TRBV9,CASSVEGHTRNTEAFF,TGTGCCAGCAGCGTAGAGGGACATACGAGGAACACTGAAGCTTTCTTT
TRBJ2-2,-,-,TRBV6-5,CASSNLPLTGELFF,TGTGCCAGCAGTAATCTTCCCCTCACCGGGGAGCTGTTTTTT
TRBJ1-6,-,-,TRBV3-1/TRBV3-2,CASSHLTLGNSPLHF,TGTGCCAGCAGCCATCTGACATTAGGAAATTCACCCCTCCACTTT
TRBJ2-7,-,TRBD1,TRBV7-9,CASSTGQGVEYEQYF,TGTGCCAGCAGCACTGGACAGGGCGTTGAGTACGAGCAGTACTTC
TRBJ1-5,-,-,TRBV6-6,CASSPQGSGNQPQHF,TGTGCCAGCAGTCCACAGGGCTCAGGCAATCAGCCCCAGCATTTT
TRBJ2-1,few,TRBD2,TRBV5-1,CASSPGGGNSYNEQFF,TGCGCCAGCAGCCCCGGGGGGGGCAACTCCTACAATGAGCAGTTCTTC
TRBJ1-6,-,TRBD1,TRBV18,CASSPDPAGGFSPLHF,TGTGCCAGCTCACCAGATCCGGCAGGGGGCTTTTCACCCCTCCACTTT
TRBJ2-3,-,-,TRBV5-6,CASSPGVTDTQYF,TGTGCCAGCAGCCCCGGGGTCACAGATACGCAGTATTTT
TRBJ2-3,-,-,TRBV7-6,CASSSGESPTDTQYF,TGTGCCAGCAGCTCCGGGGAGTCCCCCACAGATACGCAGTATTTT
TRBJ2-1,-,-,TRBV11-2,CASSLGLSGGPYNEQFF,TGTGCCAGCAGCTTAGGCCTCTCAGGGGGGCCGTACAATGAGCAGTTCTTC
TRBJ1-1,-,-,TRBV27,CASSLTRSTEAFF,TGTGCCAGCAGCCTAACCCGGAGCACTGAAGCTTTCTTT
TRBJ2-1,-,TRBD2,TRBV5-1,CASSPGTSGGFF,TGCGCCAGCAGCCCCGGGACTAGCGGGGGGTTCTTC
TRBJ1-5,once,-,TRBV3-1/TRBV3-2,CASSQGPGANQPQHF,TGTGCCAGCAGCCAAGGCCCAGGGGCAAATCAGCCCCAGCATTTT
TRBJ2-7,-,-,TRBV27,CASSPSMDSSSYEQYF,TGTGCCAGCAGTCCGTCAATGGACAGTTCGTCCTACGAGCAGTACTTC
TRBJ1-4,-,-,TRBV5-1,CASSLSTTGGEKLFF,TGCGCCAGCAGCTTGTCCACCACCGGGGGGGAAAAACTGTTTTTT
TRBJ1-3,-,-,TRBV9,CASSVEWAGRSGNTIYF,TGTGCCAGCAGCGTAGAGTGGGCAGGGCGCTCTGGAAACACCATATATTTT
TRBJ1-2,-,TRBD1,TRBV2,CASSGMGQNFYGYTF,TGTGCCAGCAGTGGGATGGGACAGAATTTTTATGGCTACACCTTC
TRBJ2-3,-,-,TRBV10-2,CATRSLALTDTQYF,TGCGCCACCCGGAGTCTAGCCCTCACAGATACGCAGTATTTT
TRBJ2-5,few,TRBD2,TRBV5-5,CASSTTSGVQETQYF,TGTGCCAGCAGCACAACTAGCGGGGTCCAAGAGACCCAGTACTTC
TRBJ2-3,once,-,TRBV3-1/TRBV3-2,CASSSKPRQDTQYF,TGTGCCAGCAGCTCCAAACCTCGACAGGATACGCAGTATTTT
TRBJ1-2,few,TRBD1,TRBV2,CARNRDSYGYTF,TGTGCCAGGAACCGGGACAGCTATGGCTACACCTTC